A single sample is the source of the 20 T cell receptor beta chains below, sequenced in a study of blood T cell repertoires in COVID-19. Libraries were prepared by immunoSEQ multiplex PCR; TCRdb keeps only in-frame clonotypes and omits some of them. Of tens of thousands of clones listed, around 74% are singletons. The source material was peripheral blood. Receptor source: a woman in her forties or fifties with active or convalescent COVID-19.

J is TRBJ2-3 and V is TRBV2; 8 bases align to TRBD2. Germline V gene sequence: CDR1 SNHLY, CDR2 FYNNEI. CDR3 size: 15 residues. V shed 5 bases and J 1 base; nucleotides not matched to a gene: 5. The CDR3 DNA sequence: TGTGCCAGCAGTACCGGGACTAGAGGCACAGATACGCAGTATTTT. This codes for CASSTGTRGTDTQYF.

This clone was found a few times. The chain is built from TRBV7-9 and TRBJ1-2, with D tentatively TRBD1 (5 bases). This CDR3 comprises 13 residues. Trimming took off 1 base at V and 13 bases at J, with 16 bases between the two ends. The germline CDR1 and CDR2 sequences are SEHNR and FQNEAQ (reference sequence). CDR3 protein: CASSLEPGSPSTF. For the CDR3, the DNA is TGTGCCAGCAGCTTAGAGCCAGGGTCCCCTAGCACCTTC.

CDR3 coding DNA: TGTGCCAGCAGTTTATATCCCCCTCCTGCCCTAGCGGGGGCTAAAGAGACCCAGTACTTC. Protein: CASSLYPPPALAGAKETQYF. The rearrangement joins TRBV27 to TRBJ2-5, with 10 bases fitting TRBD2. J lost 3 bases, V lost 1 base, and 17 bases had no gene match. The germline gives CDR1 MNHEY, CDR2 SMNVEV (reference sequence). The CDR3 is 20 residues long.

The chain couples TRBV10-1 to TRBJ1-2, with 7 nucleotides matching TRBD1. The CDR3 is 14 amino acids. Germline-derived CDR1 and CDR2 are WNHNN and SYGVQD (reference sequence). The junction had 10 bases not matched to a gene; V was cut back by 8 bases and J by 4 bases. The CDR3 DNA reads TGCGCCAGCGAGACAGGGAATAATGGCTATGGCTACACCTTC. Translation gives CASETGNNGYGYTF.

This chain links TRBV9 with TRBJ1-2; 7 nucleotides line up with TRBD1. The J segment lost 5 bases and the V segment lost 0 bases, leaving 1 base of the junction unmatched. The length of the CDR3 is 13 residues. CDR1 and CDR2 (germline): SGDLS, YYNGEE. The CDR3 DNA is TGTGCCAGCAGCGTAGACAGGGGATATGGCTACACCTTC. Translated, it gives CASSVDRGYGYTF.

J is TRBJ1-1 and V is TRBV20-1; D unclear. The CDR3 totals 10 residues. Germline V gene lookup returns CDR1 DFQATT and CDR2 SNEGSKA (reference sequence). V dropped 7 bases and J dropped 6 bases, with 9 bases sitting between them. CDR3 sequence reads: CSVPFPEAFF. The CDR3 DNA follows: TGCAGTGTCCCGTTCCCTGAAGCTTTCTTT.

The chain carries TRBV7-2 and TRBJ1-1, with TRBD1 identical over 8 bases. This CDR3 has 15 amino acids. The V segment lost 5 bases and the J segment 0 bases; nucleotides outside the gene matches: 5. The germline V gene encodes CDR1 SGHTA and CDR2 FQGNSA. CDR3 nucleotides: TGTGCCAGCAGCCCCCTGGACAGGGTGAACACTGAAGCTTTCTTT. Protein: CASSPLDRVNTEAFF.

The chain joins TRBV18 to TRBJ2-1; 10 bases fit TRBD2. The V segment lost 6 bases and the J segment 0 bases; nucleotides outside the gene matches: 5. CDR1 and CDR2 from the germline V gene are KGHSH and LQKENI. The CDR3 loop spans 16 amino acids. The DNA for the CDR3 is TGTGCCAGCTCGCCTAGACTAGCGGGCTCCTACAATGAGCAGTTCTTC. Protein product: CASSPRLAGSYNEQFF.

This clone was seen a few times. This chain links TRBV28 with TRBJ1-1, with 7 bases aligning to TRBD1. This CDR3 is 15 amino acids long. Germline lookup yields CDR1 MDHEN and CDR2 SYDVKM. V shed 6 bases and J 4 bases; nucleotides not matched to a gene: 11. The CDR3 is CASRSQGVDSTEAFF. The CDR3, as DNA: TGTGCCAGCAGGTCCCAGGGGGTGGACTCCACTGAAGCTTTCTTT.

The CDR3 sequence: CASSPRQGSYEQYF. The CDR3 region has the DNA TGTGCCAGCAGCCCCCGACAGGGGAGCTACGAGCAGTACTTC. This chain joins TRBV11-1 and TRBJ2-7; TRBD1 matches at 8 bases. J lost 3 bases, V lost 5 bases, and 6 bases had no gene match. The CDR3 has 14 amino acids. Germline CDR1 and CDR2: SGHAT and FQDESV (reference sequence). The full variable domain, completed using reference TRBV11-1 and TRBJ2-7, is EAEVAQSPRYKITEKSQAVAFWCDPISGHATLYWYRQILGQGPELLVQFQDESVVDDSQLPKDRFSAERLKGVDSTLKIQPAELGDSAMYLCASSPRQGSYEQYFGPGTRLTVT.

The chain is built from TRBV6-6 and TRBJ1-2; D perhaps matches TRBD1 (6 bases). The V gene lost 6 bases and the J gene lost 6 bases, with 14 bases spanning the gap. Germline V gene lookup returns CDR1 MNHNY and CDR2 SVGAGI (reference sequence). The CDR3 covers 13 residues. The CDR3 is CASRFDRFNGYTF. The CDR3 DNA reads TGTGCCAGCAGATTTGACAGGTTTAATGGCTACACCTTC.

This clone was seen only a few times. The V call is TRBV3-1 (or the pseudogene TRBV3-2), the J call TRBJ1-2; TRBD1 agrees at 10 bases. The V gene's germline CDR1 is LGHDT and CDR2 YNNKEL (reference sequence). J was trimmed by 9 bases and V by 4 bases; bases with no gene match: 5. This CDR3 is 13 amino acids long. Here the CDR3 reads CASSRGTGASYTF. CDR3 in DNA: TGTGCCAGCAGCCGGGGGACAGGGGCAAGCTACACCTTC.

The V call is TRBV12-5, the J call TRBJ2-2; D is possibly TRBD1 (7 bases). From germline, CDR1 is LGHNT and CDR2 FRNRAP. Trimming left V 0 bases short and J 4 bases short, with 12 bases between. CDR3 size: 16 residues. Written as DNA, the CDR3 is TGTGCTAGTGGTTTGGTACTAGCAGGGGGCACCGGGGAGCTGTTTTTT. Encoded protein: CASGLVLAGGTGELFF.

The CDR3 coding sequence is TGTGCCAGCAGCGTTGGACTAGCGGGAGCGGACGAGCAGTTCTTC. Translating it yields CASSVGLAGADEQFF. The V and J genes are TRBV9 and TRBJ2-1, with TRBD2 identical over 13 bases. The CDR3 has 15 residues. Trimming took 2 bases from V and 10 from J; bases not matched to a gene: 6. CDR1 and CDR2 (germline): SGDLS, YYNGEE.

The chain carries TRBV7-2 and TRBJ1-2; a possible D gene is TRBD1 (6 bases). This CDR3 has 15 residues. Germline CDR1 reads SGHTA; CDR2 reads FQGNSA. Trimming stripped 4 bases from V and 0 bases from J, with 12 bases between. The CDR3 here is CASSSRTVANYGYTF. CDR3 in DNA: TGTGCCAGCAGCTCTCGGACAGTAGCTAACTATGGCTACACCTTC.

The chain uses TRBV5-4 and TRBJ2-5; TRBD2 matches at 9 bases. CDR3 length: 14 amino acids. V trimming: 4 bases; J trimming: 7 bases; junction bases outside the gene matches: 8. Germline values: CDR1 SGHNT, CDR2 YYREEE (reference sequence). The CDR3 sequence is CASSLAGSAGTQYF. Written as DNA, the CDR3 is TGTGCCAGCAGCCTAGCGGGGAGCGCCGGGACCCAGTACTTC.

This clone was found a few times. The chain employs TRBV6-5 and TRBJ1-2; 8 bases map to TRBD1. This CDR3 has 12 amino acids. V gave up 6 bases and J gave up 9 bases; unmatched junction bases: 6. Germline CDR1 reads MNHEY; CDR2 reads SVGAGI. CDR3 nucleotides: TGTGCCAGCAGCCCGGACAGGGACCGCTACACCTTC. This sequence encodes CASSPDRDRYTF.

The chain recombines TRBV18 with TRBJ1-2, with TRBD1 as a possible D gene (5 bases). V lost 3 bases and J 4 bases, leaving 15 bases between the germline ends. The CDR3 has 15 amino acids. Germline assignment: CDR1 KGHSH and CDR2 LQKENI. CDR3 protein: CASSPRDSFPYGYTF. CDR3 DNA sequence: TGTGCCAGCTCACCCCGGGACTCCTTTCCCTATGGCTACACCTTC.

CDR3 loop: CATLAGAAYNEQFF. The DNA for the CDR3 is TGTGCCACCCTAGCGGGAGCGGCCTACAATGAGCAGTTCTTC. The chain joins TRBV10-3 to TRBJ2-1; TRBD2 matches at 10 bases. The V gene end was trimmed by 10 bases and the J gene end by 2 bases; junction bases not matched to a gene: 5. The CDR3 runs 14 residues. Germline CDR1 is ENHRY and CDR2 is SYGVKD.

The genes are TRBV7-9 and TRBJ1-1, with 7 bases aligning to TRBD1. From germline, CDR1 is SEHNR and CDR2 FQNEAQ (reference sequence). CDR3 length equals 15 residues. V shed 4 bases, J shed 5 bases, and the junction held 10 bases outside the gene matches. This chain's CDR3 is CASSSVVGRGTEAFF. The DNA for the CDR3 is TGTGCCAGCAGCTCAGTCGTAGGCAGGGGGACTGAAGCTTTCTTT. The full variable domain, completed using reference TRBV7-9 and TRBJ1-1, is DTGVSQNPRHKITKRGQNVTFRCDPISEHNRLYWYRQTLGQGPEFLTYFQNEAQLEKSRLLSDRFSAERPKGSFSTLEIQRTEQGDSAMYLCASSSVVGRGTEAFFGQGTRLTVV.